Here is one T cell receptor beta chain with its context. The antigen it binds to is not known. Base qualities are not provided; no much larger clone lies one nucleotide away. CD4+ T cells from unexposed donors were collected before the COVID-19 pandemic (2011-2018). Following 10 days of culture, the EasySep CD4+ T cell isolation kit was used to isolate CD4+ T cells. As far as cell numbers permitted, CD4+ T cells from unexposed donors were tested for reactivity against SARS-CoV-2 S and N as well as four spike pools from common cold coronaviruses. Approximately 2.1 million PBMCs per well were cultured in IMDM with roughly 5.5% human AB serum and around 10 IU/ml IL-2. Half of the culture medium was replaced with fresh IL-2-containing medium on days 3 and 7. Triplicate replicate wells were generally used for each peptide culture condition. The leukapheresis product used for the unexposed donors was purchased from a commercial source. PBMCs were isolated from leukapheresis product or whole blood by Ficoll-Paque PLUS gradient centrifugation. The PBMCs went either fresh into the expansion assay or into cryopreservation at -140 degrees C. The QIAamp Micro DNA Kit was used to extract genomic DNA from the CD4+ T cells.

Library prep was done by the immunoSEQ multiplex PCR assay. On the study's bioinformatics: Preprocessing removed nonproductive sequences and CDR3s not starting with C, not ending with F or W, or shorter than 7 amino acids. The MANAFEST web app was used to call antigen-specific clonotypes on the basis of expansion compared with the reference and with other culture wells. A clone was considered positive if significant expansion relative to the reference culture was observed in 2 of 3 replicate wells at an FDR below 0.05. A further requirement for positive clones was significant expansion compared with all other tandem wells, along with an odds ratio above 5. After three terminal residues were trimmed from each end, CDR3 homology was quantified as pairwise Levenshtein distance using the stringdist R package. Entries here come from immuneACCESS through TCRdb and include only in-frame sequences with V and J called. Some clones fail to appear in such tables; in the studies checked, an unresolved V gene covers under half of the shortfall, and the cause of the remainder is unknown. V and J calls and clone size are copied from that table; D and trimming were computed from the DNA. The table for this sample lists around 25,000 clones; over 60% of them were counted only once. The ten largest clones represent roughly 21% of the sample.

Relative to germline, V is missing 0 bases and J is missing 6 bases, with 9 bases of the junction outside any gene match. The germline V gene provides CDR1 SGDLS and CDR2 YYNGEE. The cysteine opens and the phenylalanine closes a CDR3 of 17 amino acids. This entry keeps only the CDR3 DNA: 51 bases, framed from base 1. This sample stems from a study of CD4 T cells in relation to SARS-CoV-2 and coronaviruses (dated by TCRdb to the early 2020s). For the wider study: In the ViraFEST assay, PBMCs were cultured with antigen for 9 to 11 days, after which TCR beta CDR3s were sequenced to identify antigen-specific clonal expansions. The negative reference condition was either a culture with an HIV-1 Nef peptide pool or a culture with no peptide. Using patient-derived lymphoblastoid cell lines, the shared crossreactive spike epitopes were mapped to their HLA restriction. Memory CD4+ T cell crossreactivity between SARS-CoV-2 and common cold coronavirus spike proteins was assessed at the TCR clonotype level in the study. The Adaptive Biotechnologies TCR-sequencing kit was used to sequence samples from a few pre-COVID donors and the naive versus memory experiments, while other data came from Illumina-based sequencing. A different TCR-beta assay, based on Illumina, was used to sequence expansion assays from other donors in the study. What the study reported, not specific to this receptor: Pre-pandemic and post-infection samples were not both contributed by any donor, so tracing of the source of pre-existing responses was limited. Crossreactivity analysis centred on spike protein, so crossreactivity against other viral proteins was not assessed. In about 60% of donors, memory CD4+ clonotypes turned up that crossrecognized SARS-CoV-2 and at least one common cold coronavirus spike. Compared with monoreactive clones, crossreactive clones had significantly weaker SARS-CoV-2-driven expansion, a result consistent with antigenic imprinting. Small numbers of patients and of tested TCRs were a limitation of the study.

Sequenced material: CD4+ T cells from PBMCs, cultured in vitro. The rearranged chain carries TRBV9 and TRBJ2-3; 11 central nucleotides agree with TRBD2. The origin of this receptor is a human donor in good health. The DNA sequence reads TGTGCCAGCAGCGTAGCTGGGACTAGCGGACTTATGGATACGCAGTATTTT. Its protein is CASSVAGTSGLMDTQYF.